This is a list of T cell receptor beta chains from one sample in a study of T-cell reconstitution after alpha-beta-depleted transplantation in children. MiXCR, run by TCRdb on the PCR reads, gives a single entry per CDR3 protein. The table records about 100,000 distinct CDR3 sequences, around 6.4% of them present only once. Sequencing used PBMCs, mostly from graft donor cells, obtained 360 days after TCRalphabeta/CD19-depleted stem cell transplant. Source of these receptors: a male patient aged 2-15 years who had a stem cell transplant for acute lymphoblastic leukemia, so the T cells may come from the graft donor. Both conserved end residues are part of each CDR3. Each record gives: CDR3 DNA, CDR3 protein, J gene, V gene, clone size, D gene. The D gene is left open where the match is weak. Rows may omit the clone size; those that give it use once, few, many or a size class.

CDR3nt: TGTGCCAGCAGCGGCCATTGGACTAGCGGCCGCTACGAGCAGTACTTC
CDR3aa: CASSGHWTSGRYEQYF
j_gene: TRBJ2-7
v_gene: TRBV7-9
abundance: many
d_gene: TRBD2

CDR3nt: TGTGCCAGCAGTTTCCGGGACGGTCAAGAGACCCAGTACTTC
CDR3aa: CASSFRDGQETQYF
j_gene: TRBJ2-5
v_gene: TRBV12-3/TRBV12-4
abundance: -
d_gene: -

CDR3nt: TGTGCCAGCAGTTTCATCCTGGGAGGGCAGTTCTTC
CDR3aa: CASSFILGGQFF
j_gene: TRBJ2-1
v_gene: TRBV2
abundance: few
d_gene: -

CDR3nt: TGTGCCAGTAAACTGGGCGTTAGCTCCTACGAGCAGTACTTC
CDR3aa: CASKLGVSSYEQYF
j_gene: TRBJ2-7
v_gene: TRBV27
abundance: few
d_gene: -

CDR3nt: TGTGCCAGCAGTCTCAGGGGGAAGGGATACGAGCAGTACTTC
CDR3aa: CASSLRGKGYEQYF
j_gene: TRBJ2-7
v_gene: TRBV27
abundance: many
d_gene: TRBD1

CDR3nt: TGTGCCAGCACTAATCCAGGGACAGCCCAGTACAATGAGCAGTTCTTC
CDR3aa: CASTNPGTAQYNEQFF
j_gene: TRBJ2-1
v_gene: TRBV12-3/TRBV12-4
abundance: many
d_gene: TRBD1

CDR3nt: TGTGCCAGCAGCCCTCTCAGGGCAGGTTCCTGGGACGAGCAGTACTTC
CDR3aa: CASSPLRAGSWDEQYF
j_gene: TRBJ2-7
v_gene: TRBV3-1
abundance: many
d_gene: -

CDR3nt: TGTGCCAGCAGTTTACGGGACAGGGGCACAGATACGCAGTATTTT
CDR3aa: CASSLRDRGTDTQYF
j_gene: TRBJ2-3
v_gene: TRBV27
abundance: many
d_gene: TRBD1

CDR3nt: TGTGCCAGCAGCGTAGATGCAGGCTACGAGCAGTACTTC
CDR3aa: CASSVDAGYEQYF
j_gene: TRBJ2-7
v_gene: TRBV9
abundance: many
d_gene: -

CDR3nt: TGTGCCAGCAGTTCCACCGGGGAGGTCACAGATACGCAGTATTTT
CDR3aa: CASSSTGEVTDTQYF
j_gene: TRBJ2-3
v_gene: TRBV28
abundance: -
d_gene: -

CDR3nt: TGTGCCAGCAGCCAAGATGTAGCAGCATCCAACTATGGCTACACCTTC
CDR3aa: CASSQDVAASNYGYTF
j_gene: TRBJ1-2
v_gene: TRBV4-2
abundance: many
d_gene: -

CDR3nt: TGTGCCAGCAGCGTAGGAATCTCCTACGAGCAGTACTTC
CDR3aa: CASSVGISYEQYF
j_gene: TRBJ2-7
v_gene: TRBV9
abundance: many
d_gene: -

CDR3nt: TGTGCCTTCTGTTTAGCCCTTCGGGGACTAGCAAGCACAGATACGCAGTATTTT
CDR3aa: CAFCLALRGLASTDTQYF
j_gene: TRBJ2-3
v_gene: TRBV2
abundance: once
d_gene: TRBD2